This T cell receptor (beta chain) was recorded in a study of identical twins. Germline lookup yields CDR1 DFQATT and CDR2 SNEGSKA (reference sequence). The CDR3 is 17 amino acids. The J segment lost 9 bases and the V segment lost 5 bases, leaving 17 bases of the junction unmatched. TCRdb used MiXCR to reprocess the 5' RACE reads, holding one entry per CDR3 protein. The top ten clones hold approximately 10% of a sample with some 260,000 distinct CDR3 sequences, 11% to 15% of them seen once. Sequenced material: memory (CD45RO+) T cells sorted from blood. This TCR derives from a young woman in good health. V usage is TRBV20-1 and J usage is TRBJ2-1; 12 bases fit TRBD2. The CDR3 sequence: CSALGSSGGAGSSEQFF. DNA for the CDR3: TGCAGTGCTCTAGGGTCTAGCGGGGGGGCCGGATCGAGTGAGCAGTTCTTC.